This T cell receptor beta chain was found in a study of CD8+ T cells in alopecia areata. As for the study in general: At a dose of 5 to 10 mg twice daily, oral tofacitinib was given to treated patients.

The treatment: oral pan-JAK inhibitor, 5-10 mg twice daily. Germline V gene sequence: CDR1 SEHNR, CDR2 FQNEAQ (reference sequence). Trimming cost V 5 bases and J 0 bases, with 16 bases left between them. The CDR3 runs to 16 residues. Reverse transcription of extracted RNA yielded cDNA, which provided the sequencing template. Sequencing was performed with immunoSEQ multiplex PCR; in TCRdb, only in-frame clones are kept and a portion is missing. The sample has roughly 190,000 clones; 50% to 60% are singletons. This clonotype was sampled from a human donor with alopecia areata. This material consisted of CD4+ T cells sorted from blood, taken at week 4, from a patient treated with tofacitinib. The chain is built from TRBV7-9 and TRBJ2-5; the D call may be TRBD1 or TRBD2 (5 bases each). The CDR3 region is CASSPRAGTDQETQYF. For the CDR3, the DNA is TGTGCCAGCAGCCCCCGGGCCGGGACGGACCAAGAGACCCAGTACTTC.